Listed below are T cell receptor beta chains from one sample, sequenced in a study of blood T cell repertoires in COVID-19. Sequencing was performed with immunoSEQ multiplex PCR; in TCRdb, only in-frame clones are kept and a portion is missing. The sample has 85,000 to 100,000 clones; approximately 85% are singletons. The sample consisted of peripheral blood. These receptors were collected from a man in his sixties with acute or convalescent COVID-19. Both conserved end residues are part of each CDR3. The D gene is left open where the match is weak. For some rows the clone size is stated as once, few or many, or as a class when expanded; others skip it.

J gene	clone size	D gene	V gene	CDR3 protein	CDR3 DNA
TRBJ2-5	.	TRBD2	TRBV5-1	CASSLGAGWQETQYF	TGCGCCAGCAGCTTGGGAGCGGGGTGGCAAGAGACCCAGTACTTC
TRBJ2-7	.	TRBD1	TRBV5-4	CASSLAPGQGKYEQYF	TGTGCCAGCAGCTTGGCCCCCGGACAGGGAAAATACGAGCAGTACTTC
TRBJ1-2	.	TRBD1	TRBV6-5	CASSYGQGLIGYGYTF	TGTGCCAGCAGTTACGGACAGGGTCTAATTGGATATGGCTACACCTTC
TRBJ2-1	.	TRBD2	TRBV4-1	CASSQGTSGRLSRNEQFF	TGCGCCAGCAGCCAAGGTACTAGCGGGAGACTATCTAGGAATGAGCAGTTCTTC
TRBJ1-1	.	TRBD1	TRBV30	CAGTGVANTEAFF	TGTGCCGGGACAGGGGTCGCGAACACTGAAGCTTTCTTT
TRBJ2-1	.	.	TRBV5-4	CASSQGEEQFF	TGTGCCAGCAGCCAGGGTGAAGAGCAGTTCTTC
TRBJ2-7	few	TRBD1	TRBV5-1	CASSAAGTAFYEQYF	TGCGCCAGCAGCGCGGCCGGGACAGCCTTCTACGAGCAGTACTTC
TRBJ1-2	once	TRBD1	TRBV18	CASSRLSGQGYYGYTF	TGTGCCAGCTCACGACTCTCGGGACAGGGATACTATGGCTACACCTTC
TRBJ2-3	.	.	TRBV14	CASSLILAADTQYF	TGTGCCAGCAGCCTCATACTTGCTGCAGATACGCAGTATTTT
TRBJ1-2	.	.	TRBV7-9	CASSWDSYGYTF	TGTGCCAGCAGCTGGGACTCCTATGGCTACACCTTC
TRBJ1-1	.	TRBD1	TRBV27	CAIHREGAGRTEAFF	TGTGCCATCCACCGAGAGGGGGCGGGAAGGACTGAAGCTTTCTTT
TRBJ2-2	.	.	TRBV5-1	CASSLEGDPDTGELFF	TGCGCCAGCAGCTTGGAGGGGGACCCTGACACCGGGGAGCTGTTTTTT
TRBJ2-7	.	TRBD1	TRBV6-6	CASATGGGYEQYF	TGTGCCAGCGCTACAGGGGGCGGATACGAGCAGTACTTC
TRBJ2-4	.	.	TRBV4-1	CASSLSGIQYF	TGCGCCAGCAGCCTTTCAGGCATTCAGTACTTC
TRBJ2-1	.	.	TRBV9	CASSPHNEQFF	TGTGCCAGCAGCCCTCACAATGAGCAGTTCTTC
TRBJ2-5	.	.	TRBV9	CASSGGPQETQYF	TGTGCCAGCAGCGGGGGCCCTCAAGAGACCCAGTACTTC
TRBJ2-5	.	.	TRBV10-1	CASSESRVGETQYF	TGCGCCAGCAGTGAGTCCAGGGTAGGGGAGACCCAGTACTTC
TRBJ2-5	.	.	TRBV3-1/TRBV3-2	CASSHTGQGETQYF	TGTGCCAGCAGCCACACGGGACAAGGAGAGACCCAGTACTTC
TRBJ2-7	.	.	TRBV11-2	CASSLAHVYEQYF	TGTGCCAGCAGCTTAGCACACGTCTACGAGCAGTACTTC
TRBJ2-2	.	TRBD2	TRBV6-4	CASSITGTSSPGELFF	TGTGCCAGCAGTATCACCGGGACTAGTAGCCCCGGGGAGCTGTTTTTT
TRBJ2-3	.	TRBD2	TRBV11-1	CASSLALAGGWPDTQYF	TGTGCCAGCAGCTTAGCACTAGCGGGGGGCTGGCCAGATACGCAGTATTTT
TRBJ2-7	.	TRBD2	TRBV7-9	CASSLGDLASGTFF	TGTGCCAGCAGCTTAGGTGATTTGGCTAGCGGGACCTTTTTC
TRBJ1-2	few	TRBD1	TRBV7-2	CASSSQGAGGYTF	TGTGCCAGCAGCTCACAGGGGGCAGGTGGCTACACCTTC
TRBJ1-1	few	.	TRBV6-5	CASSSGIRGDTEAFF	TGTGCCAGCAGTTCTGGGATCAGGGGAGACACTGAAGCTTTCTTT
TRBJ2-7	.	TRBD2	TRBV6-5	CASGGGRLHEQYF	TGTGCCAGCGGAGGCGGGAGACTCCACGAGCAGTACTTC
TRBJ2-2	.	TRBD1	TRBV7-9	CASSFTGAHVTGELFF	TGTGCCAGCAGCTTCACAGGGGCCCACGTCACCGGGGAGCTGTTTTTT